One T cell receptor beta chain is described in this entry. Assignments of participants to cohorts depended upon their own reported clinical history. Clones were sequenced by immunoSEQ multiplex PCR, and TCRdb holds only the in-frame ones, with some missing. The sample records 140,000 or so clones, 87% being singletons. The data belong to a study of blood T cell repertoires in COVID-19. The TCR originated in a man between 60 and 75 years old who had recovered from COVID-19. The sequencing sample was made of PBMCs or T cells enriched from blood (not recorded which).

CDR3 in amino acids: CASSPRTGVYEQYF. As DNA, the CDR3 is TGTGCCAGCAGCCCGAGGACAGGGGTGTACGAGCAGTACTTC. The chain couples TRBV2 to TRBJ2-7; 9 bases line up with TRBD1. Per germline, CDR1 SNHLY and CDR2 FYNNEI. V lost 6 bases to trimming and J lost 4 bases; unmatched junction nucleotides: 7. The CDR3 runs to 14 residues.